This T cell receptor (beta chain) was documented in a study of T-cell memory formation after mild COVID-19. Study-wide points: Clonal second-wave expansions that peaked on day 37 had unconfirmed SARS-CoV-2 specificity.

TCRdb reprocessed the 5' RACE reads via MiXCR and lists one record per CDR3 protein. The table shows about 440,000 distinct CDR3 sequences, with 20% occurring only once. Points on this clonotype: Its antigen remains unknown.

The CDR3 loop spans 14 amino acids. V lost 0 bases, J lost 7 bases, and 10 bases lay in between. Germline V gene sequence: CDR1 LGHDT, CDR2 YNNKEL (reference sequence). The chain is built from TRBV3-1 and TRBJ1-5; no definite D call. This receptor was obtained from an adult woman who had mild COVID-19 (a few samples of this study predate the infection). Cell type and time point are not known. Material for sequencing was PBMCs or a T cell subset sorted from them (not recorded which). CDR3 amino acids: CASSQDVRGQPQHF. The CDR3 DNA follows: TGTGCCAGCAGCCAAGATGTGAGAGGACAGCCCCAGCATTTT.